This TCR beta chain was sequenced during a study of T cell responses to AZD1222 COVID-19 vaccine (dated by TCRdb to about 2021). Study-level background: AZD1222 recipients given second doses at about 4 weeks or at about 12 weeks were pooled, since spike-specific TCR depth and breadth were not found to differ between the two schedules. Enrollment into the trials was organized by age into subgroups of 18-55, 56-69 and 70-plus years, and those subgroups contained roughly 160, 29 and 62 TCR-sequenced participants, respectively. TCR sequencing covered fewer than 250 trial participants: about 210 given two doses of AZD1222 and 26 given two doses of MenACWY control vaccine.

Study-level results and caveats: After two AZD1222 doses, spike-specific TCR breadth and depth were significantly higher than at day 0 and than in MenACWY recipients. Because no day 14 peak-response samples were available, repertoires were characterized only after the peak T cell response. The 56-69-year group was small, and its depth increase did not reach significance, likely because of low power. Reportedly, almost half of the unique spike-specific TCRs recognized epitopes lying outside the regions that are mutated in the B.1.351 and B.1.1.7 variants. Conclusions about previously exposed vaccinees are limited, since just six AZD1222 recipients were seropositive for SARS-CoV-2 at baseline. Most participants were white British and females outnumbered males, and the authors suggested that clonal diversity may have been underestimated. The vaccine-associated CD4 TCRs covered the entire spike protein, and the dominant responses fell in regions 160-218 and 743-854.

The CDR3 regions of human TCRbeta chains were subjected to immunosequencing. The published analysis was carried out like this. Repertoire TCRs were matched against a reference library of SARS-CoV-2-specific TCRs generated with the MIRA antigen-specificity platform. Breadth was defined as the fraction of unique TCRs that were SARS-CoV-2-associated, and depth was defined as the fraction of total T cells that were SARS-CoV-2-associated. Using the MIRA data, every spike-specific TCR was mapped to the spike region that the TCR reacted to and assigned to either a CD4 or a CD8 class. Log10-transformed breadth and depth values were compared by one-way ANOVA with Sidak's multiple comparisons tests. Held by TCRdb, this immuneACCESS table contains in-frame sequences only and omits some clones. Under half of the omission traces to an unresolved V gene where checked; the cause of the rest is unknown. That table is the source of V, J and clone size, and D and trimming were worked out from the DNA. This sample is represented by roughly 100,000 clones; 84% of them were singletons. Of the sample, about a sixth falls within the top ten clones.

The time point label, as the study defines it: baseline before first vaccination. The vaccinee samples were drawn from two UK trials, COV001 and COV002, one of which was a single-blind randomized controlled phase 2/3 trial testing AZD1222 (ChAdOx1 nCoV-19) in healthy adults. Trial participant PBMC samples were collected at day 0 and day 28 after the second dose for TCRbeta chain sequencing. Concerning this clone itself: Its antigen remains undetermined. It has no much larger one-base neighbor in the sample; base qualities were not kept.

Reading the germline V gene gives CDR1 SGHRS and CDR2 YFSETQ. Ends trimmed: V by 4 bases, J by 4 bases; bases unmatched to a gene: 4. Including cysteine and phenylalanine, the CDR3 has 14 amino acids. The CDR3 DNA has 42 bases and is translated from base 1. This TCR came from an adult in good health. The starting material was peripheral blood, obtained on day 0 of AZD1222 vaccination. Recombination joined TRBV5-1 with TRBJ1-4; 7 of the junction bases match TRBD1. The base sequence is TGCGCCAGCAGCCAACAGGGGTTTAATGAAAAACTGTTTTTT. Translated, this is CASSQQGFNEKLFF.